This entry lists 15 T cell receptor beta chains sequenced from one sample in a study of metastatic and nonmetastatic thyroid tumors. Using MiXCR, TCRdb re-called clones from the PCR reads. This repertoire shows roughly 14,000 clones, approximately 20% found once; its top ten account for roughly an eighth. No treatment of any kind had been given to any patient before thyroid surgery. The specimen was tumor tissue. The receptors stem from a female donor with papillary thyroid cancer or a benign thyroid nodule (not recorded which). Some clones in this sample may be carry-over from other donors' samples.

The V gene is TRBV20-1, the J gene TRBJ2-1; the match to TRBD2 covers 9 bases. CDR3 size: 17 residues. The ends lost 0 bases at V and 0 bases at J; junction bases unmatched: 6. The germline V gene has CDR1 DFQATT and CDR2 SNEGSKA (reference sequence). The CDR3 protein is CSARDLNSGGSYNEQFF. In DNA form, the CDR3 reads TGCAGTGCTAGAGATCTAAATAGCGGGGGCTCCTACAATGAGCAGTTCTTC.

This clone has a count of ten or more. The CDR3 loop reads CAVRGPNTGELFF. In DNA form, the CDR3 reads TGTGCCGTTCGGGGGCCGAACACCGGGGAGCTGTTTTTT. The rearrangement joins TRBV24-1 to TRBJ2-2; TRBD1 or TRBD2 may be the D gene (6 bases each). The ends were cut back, 12 bases at V and 0 bases at J, with 10 bases in the middle. This CDR3 comprises 13 residues. Per the germline V gene, CDR1 is KGHDR and CDR2 is SFDVKD.

The V call is TRBV6-1, the J call TRBJ1-5; D may be TRBD1 (5 bases). This CDR3 has 16 residues. Trimming stripped 3 bases from V and 2 bases from J, with 14 bases between. Germline V gene lookup returns CDR1 MNHNS and CDR2 SASEGT. The CDR3: CASSEGRDMGNQPQHF. DNA of the CDR3: TGTGCCAGCAGTGAGGGACGAGACATGGGCAATCAGCCCCAGCATTTT.

This clone was counted many times. The chain joins TRBV6-1 to TRBJ2-2; weak D call: TRBD2 (7 bases). Germline V CDR1 and CDR2: MNHNS, SASEGT. V gave up 9 bases and J gave up 6 bases, with 20 bases separating them. The CDR3 covers 15 residues. The CDR3 DNA sequence: TGTGCCAGTCAGGGAGGGCAGGGGAGGGCCGGGGAGCTGTTTTTT. It translates to CASQGGQGRAGELFF.

This clone ranks as medium-sized. V usage is TRBV19 and J usage is TRBJ1-2; perhaps TRBD1 as D (5 bases). In germline, CDR1 is LNHDA, CDR2 SQIVND (reference sequence). This CDR3 has 15 amino acids. Trimming cost V 3 bases and J 0 bases, with 11 bases left between them. The CDR3 DNA reads as TGTGCCAGTAGTATTGGCCCGACAGCTAACTATGGCTACACCTTC. Translation gives CASSIGPTANYGYTF.

This chain uses TRBV11-3 with TRBJ2-7; TRBD1 matches 8 bases. There are 16 residues in the CDR3. J lost 8 bases, V lost 0 bases, and 12 bases had no gene match. Germline loops: CDR1 SGHNT, CDR2 YENEEA. In nucleotides, the CDR3 is TGTGCCAGCAGCTTAGAAGGCGGACAGGGCTCCGAGAAGCAGTACTTC. Its protein product is CASSLEGGQGSEKQYF.

This clone was recorded a few times. The chain recombines TRBV6-2 or TRBV6-3 with TRBJ1-5; TRBD1 is a possible D gene (5 bases). This CDR3 has 15 amino acids. Germline-derived CDR1 and CDR2 are MNHEY and SVGEGT. V was shortened by 2 bases and J by 6 bases, with 14 bases between the two germline ends. CDR3 in amino acids: CASSYRPDGAQPQHF. The CDR3 bases are TGTGCCAGCAGTTACAGACCTGATGGGGCTCAGCCCCAGCATTTT.

This clone has a count of ten or more. The chain links TRBV11-2 to TRBJ2-7; 7 nucleotides match TRBD2. Germline V gene data show CDR1 as SGHAT and CDR2 as FQNNGV. There are 15 residues in the CDR3. The V and J ends lost 3 bases and 4 bases, in that order; junction bases with no gene match: 9. Here the CDR3 DNA reads TGTGCCAGCAGCTTGCATAGGACTAGAGGGTACGAGCAGTACTTC. Residues: CASSLHRTRGYEQYF.

The chain employs TRBV9 and TRBJ2-1; a possible D gene is TRBD2 (5 bases). V was pared by 3 bases and J by 6 bases, with 13 bases between. This CDR3 has 14 residues. The germline V gene has CDR1 SGDLS and CDR2 YYNGEE. CDR3: CASSANTRSNEQFF. The CDR3 bases are TGTGCCAGCAGCGCTAACACTAGGTCCAATGAGCAGTTCTTC.

By share of the sample, this clone is medium-sized. This rearrangement joins TRBV6-1 to TRBJ2-1; 14 bases map to TRBD2. Germline assignment: CDR1 MNHNS and CDR2 SASEGT. The J segment lost 8 bases and the V segment lost 6 bases, leaving 3 bases of the junction unmatched. This CDR3 contains 14 residues. This chain's CDR3 is CASSVGLAGDEQFF. The DNA of the CDR3 is TGTGCCAGCAGCGTGGGACTAGCGGGAGATGAGCAGTTCTTC.

The table lists this clone with a few counts. One end of the junction fails to match germline, which may point to a read error. J is TRBJ1-4 and V is TRBV5-6; D is possibly TRBD1 (5 bases). The length of the CDR3 is 17 residues. From germline, CDR1 is SGHDT and CDR2 YYEEEE. CDR3 residues: CASSLVGGTAPNEKLVF. In DNA form, the CDR3 reads TGTGCCAGCAGCTTGGTCGGTGGGACCGCCCCTAATGAAAAACTGGTTTTT.

The gene calls are TRBV6-1 and TRBJ2-2, with D maybe TRBD2 (5 bases). The germline gives CDR1 MNHNS, CDR2 SASEGT. The CDR3 is 13 amino acids. Trimming left V 4 bases short and J 7 bases short, with 10 bases between. This CDR3 reads CASSVEGFGELFF. CDR3 nucleotides: TGTGCCAGCAGTGTCGAGGGATTCGGGGAGCTGTTTTTT.

Of note for this clone: Compared with germline, one end of the junction differs, possibly owing to a read error. The chain recombines TRBV7-3 with TRBJ1-6; no clear D. In germline, CDR1 is SGHTA, CDR2 FQGTGA. The CDR3 extends over 15 amino acids. CDR3 in amino acids: CVSSTSTVGNSPLHF. The DNA of the CDR3 is TGTGTCAGCAGCACCAGCACCGTGGGCAATTCACCCCTCCACTTT.

This clone was observed many times. The chain uses TRBV2 and TRBJ1-4; D may be TRBD1 (5 bases). The V gene lost 3 bases and the J gene lost 8 bases, with 13 bases spanning the gap. Germline V gene data show CDR1 as SNHLY and CDR2 as FYNNEI. The CDR3 totals 14 residues. The CDR3 DNA reads as TGTGCCAGCAGTGACTGGGGCGATCGGGAAAAACTGTTTTTT. Encoded protein: CASSDWGDREKLFF.

The table lists this clone with many counts. The chain uses TRBV5-6 and TRBJ2-7; TRBD2 matches 10 bases. Per germline, CDR1 SGHDT and CDR2 YYEEEE. This CDR3 comprises 15 residues. The V gene end was trimmed by 2 bases and the J gene end by 3 bases; junction bases not matched to a gene: 5. Written as DNA, the CDR3 is TGTGCCAGCAGCTTAAGACTAGCGGGCCTCTACGAGCAGTACTTC. Amino acids: CASSLRLAGLYEQYF.